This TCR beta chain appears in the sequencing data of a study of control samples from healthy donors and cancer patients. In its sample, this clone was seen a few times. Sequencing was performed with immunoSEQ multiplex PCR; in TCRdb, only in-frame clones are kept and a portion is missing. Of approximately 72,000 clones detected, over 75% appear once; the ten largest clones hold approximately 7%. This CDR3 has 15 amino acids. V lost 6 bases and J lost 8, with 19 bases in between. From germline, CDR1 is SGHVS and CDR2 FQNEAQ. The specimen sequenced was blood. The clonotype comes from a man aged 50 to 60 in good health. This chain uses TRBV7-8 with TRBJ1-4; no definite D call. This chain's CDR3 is CASSSNLGLGEKLFF. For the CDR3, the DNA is TGTGCCAGCAGTTCAAATCTCGGGTTGGGGGAAAAACTGTTTTTT.